The 21 T cell receptor beta chains given below trace back to one sample, sequenced in a study of identical twins. One entry per CDR3 protein, called by TCRdb with MiXCR from the 5' RACE reads. The table has 450,000 or so distinct CDR3 sequences, roughly an eighth seen once. The same sample was also studied in work on yellow fever vaccine responses in identical twins.

Sequenced material: CD4+ T cells sorted from blood. The receptor source for this set is a woman aged 18-35 years in good health.

In its sample, this clonotype was seen many times. The chain has TRBV4-2 and TRBJ2-7, with a possible D match to TRBD1 (6 bases). This CDR3 spans 15 amino acids. Germline loops: CDR1 LGHNA, CDR2 YNFKEQ. V gave up 1 base and J gave up 0 bases, with 10 bases separating them. DNA of the CDR3: TGTGCCAGCAGCCAAGCCTGGGACAACTCCTACGAGCAGTACTTC. Translated, it gives CASSQAWDNSYEQYF.

This clonotype came up a few times. The chain combines TRBV11-2 with TRBJ2-1; 8 nucleotides agree with TRBD1. V gave up 6 bases and J gave up 5 bases; unmatched junction bases: 3. Germline CDR1 is SGHAT and CDR2 is FQNNGV. This CDR3 has 13 residues. The CDR3 coding sequence is TGTGCCAGCAGTCCGGACAGGGACAATGAGCAGTTCTTC. It codes for CASSPDRDNEQFF.

The rearrangement uses TRBV5-1 and TRBJ2-7, with 14 bases that match TRBD2. Germline V gene data show CDR1 as SGHRS and CDR2 as YFSETQ. CDR3 size: 15 residues. With V trimmed by 4 bases and J by 8 bases, 8 bases remained unmatched. CDR3 in amino acids: CASSPPTSGRDQQYF. The CDR3, as DNA: TGCGCCAGCAGCCCACCGACTAGCGGGAGGGACCAGCAGTACTTC. Full variable domain (outside the CDR3, taken from reference TRBV5-1 and TRBJ2-7): KAGVTQTPRYLIKTRGQQVTLSCSPISGHRSVSWYQQTPGQGLQFLFEYFSETQRNKGNFPGRFSGRQFSNSRSEMNVSTLELGDSALYLCASSPPTSGRDQQYFGPGTRLTVT.

The CDR3 sequence is CASVADPPGELFF. The CDR3 DNA reads TGTGCCAGCGTAGCGGACCCGCCGGGGGAGCTGTTTTTT. The chain couples TRBV2 to TRBJ2-2; D is perhaps TRBD2 (6 bases). Germline values: CDR1 SNHLY, CDR2 FYNNEI. Trimming pared 8 bases from V and 8 bases from J, leaving 15 bases between. The CDR3 has 13 amino acids.

The rearrangement joins TRBV10-3 to TRBJ1-5; D unclear. V lost 0 bases to trimming and J lost 6 bases, with 18 bases between them. CDR3 length: 17 amino acids. Germline V CDR1 and CDR2: ENHRY, SYGVKD. The chain's CDR3 is CAISESFTGLVLQPQHF. CDR3 coding DNA: TGTGCCATCAGTGAGTCGTTCACGGGTTTGGTCCTTCAGCCCCAGCATTTT.

The chain is built from TRBV6-5 and TRBJ2-7; the match to TRBD1 covers 7 bases. Trimming cost V 2 bases and J 3 bases; bases outside gene matches: 4. CDR1 and CDR2 from the germline V gene are MNHEY and SVGAGI. This CDR3 is built from 14 residues. The CDR3 sequence: CASSYEGQHYEQYF. CDR3 DNA sequence: TGTGCCAGCAGTTACGAGGGACAGCACTACGAGCAGTACTTC.

V and J are TRBV10-2 and TRBJ2-1; 14 bases align to TRBD2. The CDR3 runs to 17 residues. The ends lost 6 bases at V and 4 bases at J; junction bases unmatched: 8. Germline-derived CDR1 and CDR2 are WSHSY and SAAADI. In DNA, the CDR3 is TGCGCCAGCAGCTTGACTAGCGGGAGGGCCGGTTACAATGAGCAGTTCTTC. As protein: CASSLTSGRAGYNEQFF.

The chain combines TRBV25-1 with TRBJ2-4; D is unresolved. V lost 4 bases to trimming and J lost 6 bases, with 10 bases between them. This CDR3 spans 13 amino acids. CDR1 and CDR2 (germline): MGHDK, SYGVNS. CDR3 nucleotide sequence: TGTGCCAGCAGTGCAGGACGCTTAAACATTCAGTACTTC. Its protein product is CASSAGRLNIQYF.

The rearrangement links TRBV12-3 or TRBV12-4 to TRBJ2-1, with D unresolved. There are 13 residues in the CDR3. V lost 4 bases to trimming and J lost 1 base, with 5 bases between them. The CDR3 region is CASSWGSYNEQFF. DNA for the CDR3: TGTGCCAGCAGTTGGGGTTCCTACAATGAGCAGTTCTTC.

The V and J genes are TRBV5-1 and TRBJ2-2, with 9 positions matching TRBD1. J was trimmed by 0 bases and V by 4 bases; bases with no gene match: 4. The CDR3 has 16 amino acids. Germline loops: CDR1 SGHRS, CDR2 YFSETQ. Here the CDR3 reads CASSTDRGANTGELFF. The CDR3 DNA follows: TGCGCCAGCAGCACCGACAGGGGGGCGAACACCGGGGAGCTGTTTTTT.

V usage is TRBV5-7 and J usage is TRBJ2-1, with 10 bases aligning to TRBD2. TRBV5-7 is an ORF, and what it does is uncertain. The CDR3 loop spans 14 amino acids. Losses at the gene ends were 3 bases for V and 14 bases for J; bases not matched to a gene: 11. CDR3 region: CASSWDRTSGREFF. CDR3 coding DNA: TGTGCCAGCAGCTGGGATCGGACTAGCGGACGTGAGTTCTTC.

This clonotype appeared a few times. The J gene is TRBJ2-2, the V gene TRBV24-1, with no clear D. This CDR3 is 16 amino acids long. With 7 bases removed from V and 0 bases from J, the gap between germline ends came to 14 bases. CDR1 and CDR2 (germline): KGHDR, SFDVKD. The CDR3 is CATSRTLPSNTGELFF. The CDR3 coding sequence is TGTGCCACCAGCCGGACCCTCCCATCGAACACCGGGGAGCTGTTTTTT.

V is TRBV28 and J is TRBJ2-1, with unresolved D. V was trimmed by 5 bases and J by 7 bases, leaving 12 bases between them. CDR3 length: 13 amino acids. CDR1 MDHEN and CDR2 SYDVKM come from the germline V gene. CDR3 in amino acids: CASSPLLSNEQFF. CDR3 sequence (DNA): TGTGCCAGCAGTCCCCTTCTGTCTAATGAGCAGTTCTTC.

This clonotype was recorded a few times. DNA of the CDR3: TGTGCCAGCAGCCAAGAGGTCTTCGATACGCAGTATTTT. As protein: CASSQEVFDTQYF. This sequence joins TRBV4-2 and TRBJ2-3; D gene uncertain. This CDR3 is 13 amino acids long. The ends were cut back, 0 bases at V and 6 bases at J, with 7 bases in the middle. In germline, CDR1 is LGHNA, CDR2 YNFKEQ.

The chain uses TRBV5-1 and TRBJ1-6, with TRBD1 identical over 12 bases. Germline loops: CDR1 SGHRS, CDR2 YFSETQ. This CDR3 contains 15 residues. Trimming took 3 bases from V and 9 from J; bases not matched to a gene: 4. The CDR3 DNA reads as TGCGCCAGCAGCTCGGTGGGACAGGGGGCTTCACCCCTCCACTTT. Translated, it gives CASSSVGQGASPLHF.

This clonotype occurred a few times. This chain links TRBV25-1 with TRBJ2-3; D might be TRBD2 (5 bases). The germline V gene encodes CDR1 MGHDK and CDR2 SYGVNS. V dropped 2 bases and J dropped 2 bases, with 8 bases sitting between them. This CDR3 contains 14 residues. The CDR3 DNA reads as TGTGCCAGCAGTGAAACCGGGGTCACAGATACGCAGTATTTT. This codes for CASSETGVTDTQYF.

Ten or more counts support this clonotype. This chain connects TRBV7-9 to TRBJ1-1, with TRBD1 identical over 9 bases. Germline lookup yields CDR1 SEHNR and CDR2 FQNEAQ (reference sequence). CDR3 length: 12 residues. J gave up 12 bases and V 3 bases, and 5 bases lay outside the gene matches. The CDR3: CASSLGTGRTFF. As DNA, the CDR3 is TGTGCCAGCAGCTTGGGGACAGGGAGGACTTTCTTT.

This clonotype was recorded at least ten times. The chain employs TRBV12-3 or TRBV12-4 and TRBJ1-4; no clear D. V was shortened by 3 bases and J by 5 bases, with 10 bases between the two germline ends. This CDR3 has 14 residues. CDR3 amino acids: CASSLRQLNEKLFF. CDR3 nucleotide sequence: TGTGCCAGCAGTTTGAGGCAGCTAAATGAAAAACTGTTTTTT.

This clonotype has a handful of counts. V usage is TRBV7-2 and J usage is TRBJ2-3; D perhaps matches TRBD1 (6 bases). V lost 0 bases and J 9 bases, leaving 7 bases between the germline ends. The CDR3 covers 12 residues. The V gene's germline CDR1 is SGHTA and CDR2 FQGNSA. The CDR3: CASSLATGTQYF. The CDR3 DNA sequence: TGTGCCAGCAGCTTAGCAACAGGGACGCAGTATTTT.

The J gene is TRBJ2-3, the V gene TRBV10-2; 8 bases map to TRBD2. Germline-derived CDR1 and CDR2 are WSHSY and SAAADI. The CDR3 consists of 17 residues. The ends lost 0 bases at V and 1 base at J; junction bases unmatched: 6. CDR3 nucleotide sequence: TGCGCCAGCAGTGAGTCGTCACTAGCGGACCGCACAGATACGCAGTATTTT. Residues: CASSESSLADRTDTQYF.

The chain couples TRBV27 to TRBJ1-4; D uncertain. The CDR3 covers 14 residues. Trimming shortened V by 7 bases and J by 7 bases, and 16 bases separated the two germline ends. CDR1 and CDR2 from the germline V gene are MNHEY and SMNVEV (reference sequence). In nucleotides, the CDR3 is TGTGCCAGCATTTTGAGTCCTCACCGTGAAAAACTGTTTTTT. It is translated as CASILSPHREKLFF.